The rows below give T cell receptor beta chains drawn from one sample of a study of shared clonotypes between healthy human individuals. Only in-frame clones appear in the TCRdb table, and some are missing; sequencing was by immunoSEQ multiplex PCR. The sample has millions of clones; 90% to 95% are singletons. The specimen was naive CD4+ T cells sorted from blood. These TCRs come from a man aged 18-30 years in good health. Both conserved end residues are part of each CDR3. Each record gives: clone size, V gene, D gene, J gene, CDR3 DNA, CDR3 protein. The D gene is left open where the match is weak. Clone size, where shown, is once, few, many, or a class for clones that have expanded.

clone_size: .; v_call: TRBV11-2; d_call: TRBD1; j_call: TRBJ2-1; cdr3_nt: TGTGCCAGCAGCGAAAATACAGGGGGCGGTGAGCAGTTCTTC; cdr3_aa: CASSENTGGGEQFF
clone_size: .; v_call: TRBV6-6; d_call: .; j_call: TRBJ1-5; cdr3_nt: TGTGCCAGCAGTTACTCACGGGGGGGCAATCAGCCCCAGCATTTT; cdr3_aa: CASSYSRGGNQPQHF
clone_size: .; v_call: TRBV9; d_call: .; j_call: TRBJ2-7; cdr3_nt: TGTGCCAGCAGCGTAGGCCGACTCTCCTACGAGCAGTACTTC; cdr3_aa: CASSVGRLSYEQYF
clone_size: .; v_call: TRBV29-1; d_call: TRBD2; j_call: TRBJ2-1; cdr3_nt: TGCAGCGCGAGTGGCGGGGGGGATGAGCAGTTCTTC; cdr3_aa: CSASGGGDEQFF
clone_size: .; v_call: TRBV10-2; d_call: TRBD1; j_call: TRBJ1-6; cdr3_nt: TGCGCCAGCAGTAAAGGGGGCGCGTCCTATAATTCACCCCTCCACTTT; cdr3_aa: CASSKGGASYNSPLHF
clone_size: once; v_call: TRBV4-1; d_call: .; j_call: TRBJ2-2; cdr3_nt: TGCGCCAGCAGCCAAGTCAGGGTCTCCGGGGAGCTGTTTTTT; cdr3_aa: CASSQVRVSGELFF
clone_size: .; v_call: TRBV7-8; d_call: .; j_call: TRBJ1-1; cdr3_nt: TGTGCCAGCAGCTTAGGACCATCGCTGAACACTGAAGCTTTCTTT; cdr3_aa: CASSLGPSLNTEAFF
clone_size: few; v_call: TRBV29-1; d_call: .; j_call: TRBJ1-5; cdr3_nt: TGCAGCGTTGGTGGCAGGGGCAAGGGACAGCCCCAGCATTTT; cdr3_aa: CSVGGRGKGQPQHF
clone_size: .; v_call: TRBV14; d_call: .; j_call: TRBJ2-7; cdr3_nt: TGTGCCAGCAGCCTACAGCGACCGTCCTCTCCTAGCGAGCAGTACTTC; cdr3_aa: CASSLQRPSSPSEQYF
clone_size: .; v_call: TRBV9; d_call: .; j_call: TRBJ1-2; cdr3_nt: TGTGCCAGCAGCTTCCCACGGGAAGGCTACACCTTC; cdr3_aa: CASSFPREGYTF
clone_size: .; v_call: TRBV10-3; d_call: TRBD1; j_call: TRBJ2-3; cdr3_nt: TGTGCCATACGACAGGGAATTACAGATACGCAGTATTTT; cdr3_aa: CAIRQGITDTQYF
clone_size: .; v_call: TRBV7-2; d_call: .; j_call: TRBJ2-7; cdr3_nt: TGTGCCAGCAGCTTAGTCGGGGCAGCCGCTTCCTACGAGCAGTACTTC; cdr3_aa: CASSLVGAAASYEQYF
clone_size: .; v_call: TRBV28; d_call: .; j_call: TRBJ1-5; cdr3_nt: TGTGCCAGCAGTTCAGCTCCAGGGTCGCGCGGGGGGAGGATCCACAATCAGCCCCAGCATTTT; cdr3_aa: CASSSAPGSRGGRIHNQPQHF
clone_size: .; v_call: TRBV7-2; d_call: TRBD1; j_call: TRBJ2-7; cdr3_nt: TGTGCCAGCAGCTTAGATGGGACAGGGGGCGCCTACGAGCAGTACTTC; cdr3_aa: CASSLDGTGGAYEQYF
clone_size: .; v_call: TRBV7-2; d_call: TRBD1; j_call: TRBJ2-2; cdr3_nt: TGTGCCAGCAGCTTAGGGGACAGGGTTAACGGGGAGCTGTTTTTT; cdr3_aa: CASSLGDRVNGELFF
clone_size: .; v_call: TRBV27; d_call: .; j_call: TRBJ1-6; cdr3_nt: TGTGCCAGCAGGCGCCTTTCAGAGAGGGATTCACCCCTCCACTTT; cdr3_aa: CASRRLSERDSPLHF
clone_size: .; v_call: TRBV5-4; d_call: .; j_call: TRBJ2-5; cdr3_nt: TGTGCCAGCAGCTCTCGGGGTGAGACCCAGTACTTC; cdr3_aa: CASSSRGETQYF
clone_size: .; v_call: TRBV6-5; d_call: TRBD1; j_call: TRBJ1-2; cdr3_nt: TGTGCCAGCAGCCCAACAGGGGATGGCTACACCTTC; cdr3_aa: CASSPTGDGYTF
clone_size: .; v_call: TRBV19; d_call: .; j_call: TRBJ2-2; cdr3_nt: TGTGCCAGTAGTCTCCGTATCTCCCCAGTCGGGACCGGGGAGCTGTTTTTT; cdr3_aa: CASSLRISPVGTGELFF
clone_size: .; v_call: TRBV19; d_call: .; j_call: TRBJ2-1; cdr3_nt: TGTGCCAGTAGTGAGGACAAGTTCTTC; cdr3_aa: CASSEDKFF
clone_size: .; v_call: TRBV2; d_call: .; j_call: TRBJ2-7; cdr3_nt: TGTGCCAGCAGTGAAAGGGTTTCGGCCGAGCAGTACTTC; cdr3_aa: CASSERVSAEQYF
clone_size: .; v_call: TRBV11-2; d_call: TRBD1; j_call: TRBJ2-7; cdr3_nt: TGTGCCAGCAGCTTAATGCCGACAGGGGTCCACGAGCAGTACTTC; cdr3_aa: CASSLMPTGVHEQYF
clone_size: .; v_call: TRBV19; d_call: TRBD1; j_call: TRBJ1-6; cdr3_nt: TGTGCCAGTAGTATTCCGCGACAGGGTAATTCACCCCTCCACTTT; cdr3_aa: CASSIPRQGNSPLHF
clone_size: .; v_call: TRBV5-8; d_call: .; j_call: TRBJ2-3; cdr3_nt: TGTGCCAGCAGCTTGGGGGCGGCTTTCACAGATACGCAGTATTTT; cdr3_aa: CASSLGAAFTDTQYF
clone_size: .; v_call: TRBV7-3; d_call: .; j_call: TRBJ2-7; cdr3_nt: TGTGCCAGCAGCTACCCTGGGGCGGGGCAGTACTTC; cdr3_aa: CASSYPGAGQYF
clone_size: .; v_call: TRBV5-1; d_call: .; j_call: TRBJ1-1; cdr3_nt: TGCGCCAGCAGCTCCCTGGGAGTGCCGGGCACTGAAGCTTTCTTT; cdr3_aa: CASSSLGVPGTEAFF
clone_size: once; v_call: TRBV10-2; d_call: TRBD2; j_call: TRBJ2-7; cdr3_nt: TGCGCCAGCAGTGCAATAGCGGGGGGGCCTTCCGAGCAGTACTTC; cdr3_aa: CASSAIAGGPSEQYF
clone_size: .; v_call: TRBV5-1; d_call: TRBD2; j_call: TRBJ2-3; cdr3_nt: TGCGCCAGCAGCTCGGGACTAGCCGGGTCCACAGATACGCAGTATTTT; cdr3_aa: CASSSGLAGSTDTQYF
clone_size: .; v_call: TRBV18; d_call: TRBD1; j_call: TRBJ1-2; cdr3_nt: TGTGCCAGCTCACCACCAACAGGGGGCGCGTCCTACGGCTACACCTTC; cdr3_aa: CASSPPTGGASYGYTF
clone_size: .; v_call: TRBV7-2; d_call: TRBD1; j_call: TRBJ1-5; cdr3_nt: TGTGCCAGCAGCCCTAGACAGGGGTTCCAGCCCCAGCATTTT; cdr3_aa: CASSPRQGFQPQHF
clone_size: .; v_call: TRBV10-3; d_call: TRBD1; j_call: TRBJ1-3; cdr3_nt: TGTGCCATCAGGACAGGGTCTTTCTCTGGAAACACCATATATTTT; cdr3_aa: CAIRTGSFSGNTIYF
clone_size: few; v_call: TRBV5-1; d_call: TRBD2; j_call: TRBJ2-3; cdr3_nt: TGCGCCAGCAGCTTGGCCCGACTAGCGGGGGGGACAGATACGCAGTATTTT; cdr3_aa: CASSLARLAGGTDTQYF
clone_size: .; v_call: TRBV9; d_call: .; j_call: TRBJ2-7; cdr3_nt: TGTGCCAGCAGCGTAGAGGCGAGCTCCTACGAGCAGTACTTC; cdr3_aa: CASSVEASSYEQYF
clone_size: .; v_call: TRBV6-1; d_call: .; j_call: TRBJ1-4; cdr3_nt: TGTGCCAGCAGTGGAGGGTTTACTAATGAAAAACTGTTTTTT; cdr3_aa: CASSGGFTNEKLFF
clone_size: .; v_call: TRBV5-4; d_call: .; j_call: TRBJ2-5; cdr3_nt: TGTGCCAGCAGCCCTCAGGGTCTCGGAGAGACCCAGTACTTC; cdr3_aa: CASSPQGLGETQYF
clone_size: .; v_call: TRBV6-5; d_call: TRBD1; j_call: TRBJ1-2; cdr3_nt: TGTGCCAGCAGTCCCTTCCCCACGACAGGGTACGGCTACACCTTC; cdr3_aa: CASSPFPTTGYGYTF
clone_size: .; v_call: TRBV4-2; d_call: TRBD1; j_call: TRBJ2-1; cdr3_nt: TGTGCCAGCAGCCAGGAGAGTAGACAGGGGGCGGCTTCTGGGCAGTTCTTC; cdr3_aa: CASSQESRQGAASGQFF
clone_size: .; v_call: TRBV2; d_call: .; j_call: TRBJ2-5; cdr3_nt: TGTGCCAGCAGTGAGTGGCAGCAAGAGACCCAGTACTTC; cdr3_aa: CASSEWQQETQYF
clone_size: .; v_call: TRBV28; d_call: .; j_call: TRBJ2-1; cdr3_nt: TGTGCCAGCAGTGGGGGCCCAGCGGATGAGCAGTTCTTC; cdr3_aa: CASSGGPADEQFF
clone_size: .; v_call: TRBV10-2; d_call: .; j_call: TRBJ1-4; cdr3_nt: TGCGCCAGCAGATCAGGGCCCAATAATGAAAAACTGTTTTTT; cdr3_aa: CASRSGPNNEKLFF
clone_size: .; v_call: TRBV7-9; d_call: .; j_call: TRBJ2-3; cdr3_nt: TGTGCCAGCAGCACCAGCGGTAGCACAGATACGCAGTATTTT; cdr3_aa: CASSTSGSTDTQYF
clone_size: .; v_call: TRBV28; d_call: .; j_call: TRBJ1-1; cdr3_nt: TGTGCCAGCAGTTCCGCAGGGAGGTCTGTGAACACTGAAGCTTTCTTT; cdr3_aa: CASSSAGRSVNTEAFF
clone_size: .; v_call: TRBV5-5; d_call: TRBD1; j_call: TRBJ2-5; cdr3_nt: TGTGCCAGCAGCTTGGACAGGGGGCGGGAGACCCAGTACTTC; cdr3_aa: CASSLDRGRETQYF
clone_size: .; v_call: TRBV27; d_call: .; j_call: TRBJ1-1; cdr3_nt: TGTGCCAGCAGCCGCCTAGCAAACACTGAAGCTTTCTTT; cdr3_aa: CASSRLANTEAFF
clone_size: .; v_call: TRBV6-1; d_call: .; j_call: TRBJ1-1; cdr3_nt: TGTGCCAGCAGTGGCTACATAGGTCGGGGTTTCTTT; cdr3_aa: CASSGYIGRGFF
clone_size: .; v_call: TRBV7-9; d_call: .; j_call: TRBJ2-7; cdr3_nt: TGTGCCAGCAGCTTAACACAGGGTTACGAGCAGTACTTC; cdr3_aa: CASSLTQGYEQYF
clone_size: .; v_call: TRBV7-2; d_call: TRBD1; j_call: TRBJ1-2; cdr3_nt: TGTGCCAGCAGCTTAACCGGGACAGGGAAGTTTTCTGCTGGCTACACCTTC; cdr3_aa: CASSLTGTGKFSAGYTF
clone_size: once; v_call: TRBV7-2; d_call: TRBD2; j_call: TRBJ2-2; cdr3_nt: TGTGCCAGCAGCTTAGCGGGGACTAGCGGATACACCGGGGAGCTGTTTTTT; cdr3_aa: CASSLAGTSGYTGELFF
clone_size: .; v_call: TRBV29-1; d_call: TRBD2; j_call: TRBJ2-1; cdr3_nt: TGCAGCGTTGAGCGCTCCAGCGGGGGGGCCTTAGGGCAGTTCTTC; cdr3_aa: CSVERSSGGALGQFF
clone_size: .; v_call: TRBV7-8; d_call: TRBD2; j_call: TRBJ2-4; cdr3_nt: TGTGCCAGCAGCTTGGGAGGGTTGGCCAAAAACATTCAGTACTTC; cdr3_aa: CASSLGGLAKNIQYF
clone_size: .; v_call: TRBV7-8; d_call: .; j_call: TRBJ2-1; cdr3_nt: TGTGCCAGCACCCCCCGACTAGAATGGTACGATGAGCAGTTCTTC; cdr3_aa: CASTPRLEWYDEQFF
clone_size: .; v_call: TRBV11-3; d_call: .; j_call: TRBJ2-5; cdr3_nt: TGTGCCAGCAGCTCACCACGGCCAGAGACCCAGTACTTC; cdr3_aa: CASSSPRPETQYF
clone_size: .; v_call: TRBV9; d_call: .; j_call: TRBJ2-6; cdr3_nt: TGTGCCAGCAGCGTAGGCCCCCGAGGATATGGGGCCAACGTCCTGACTTTC; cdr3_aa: CASSVGPRGYGANVLTF
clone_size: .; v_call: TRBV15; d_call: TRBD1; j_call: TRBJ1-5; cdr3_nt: TGTGCCACCAGCAGAGATAAAGACAGGGGAGTGTTTCAGCCCCAGCATTTT; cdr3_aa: CATSRDKDRGVFQPQHF
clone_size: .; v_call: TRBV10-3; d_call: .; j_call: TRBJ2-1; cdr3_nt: TGTGCCATCAGTGATGGTAGGATGCTGGAGCAGTTCTTC; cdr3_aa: CAISDGRMLEQFF
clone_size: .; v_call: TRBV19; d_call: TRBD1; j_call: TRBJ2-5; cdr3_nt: TGTGCCAGTAGTGCCGGGACAGGGCGAGAGACCCAGTACTTC; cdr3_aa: CASSAGTGRETQYF
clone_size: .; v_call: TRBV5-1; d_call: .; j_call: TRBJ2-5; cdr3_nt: TGCGCCAGCAGCTTGGGACGCTTTGGAGAGACCCAGTACTTC; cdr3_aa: CASSLGRFGETQYF
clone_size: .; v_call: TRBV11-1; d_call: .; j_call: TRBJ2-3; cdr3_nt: TGTGCCAGCACCGCCCCGAGAAAGTTCGGGGATACGCAGTATTTT; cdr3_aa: CASTAPRKFGDTQYF